This T cell receptor (beta chain) was recorded in a study of blood T cell repertoires in COVID-19. The wider study: The United States, Italy and Spain supplied acute and convalescent COVID-19 samples. Nucleic acid was either cDNA or gDNA, and it came from T cells, B-cell-depleted T cells, or PBMCs.

In the original analysis: Amplification of reference gene primers provided the estimated nucleated cell counts. Some clones are missing from TCRdb's copy, which holds only in-frame ones; the method was immunoSEQ multiplex PCR. For V, J and clone size, that table is used; D and trimming come from the DNA. The sample contains about 160,000 clones, roughly 85% of which appear only once. This clone was counted a single time. Unmatched junction bases numbered 9, after V lost 8 bases and J lost 2 bases. CDR3 size: 16 residues. Sequencing was done on a sample of peripheral blood. The chain has TRBV23-1 and TRBJ1-4, with 9 bases fitting TRBD1. TRBV23-1 is designated an ORF whose function remains uncertain. The sequence was obtained from a man in his forties with acute or convalescent COVID-19. The CDR3 loop reads CASRRPGQGTNEKLFF. The CDR3, as DNA: TGCGCCAGCCGCCGTCCGGGACAGGGTACTAATGAAAAACTGTTTTTT.